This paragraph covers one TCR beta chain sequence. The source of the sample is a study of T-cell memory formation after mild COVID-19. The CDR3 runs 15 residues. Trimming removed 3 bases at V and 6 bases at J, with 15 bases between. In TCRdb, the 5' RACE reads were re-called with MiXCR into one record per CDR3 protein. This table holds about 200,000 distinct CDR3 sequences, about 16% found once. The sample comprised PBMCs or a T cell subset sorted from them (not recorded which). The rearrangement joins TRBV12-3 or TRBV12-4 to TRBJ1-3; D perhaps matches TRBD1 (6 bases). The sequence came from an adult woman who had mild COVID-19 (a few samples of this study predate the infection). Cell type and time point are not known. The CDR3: CASSFDSGTTNTIYF. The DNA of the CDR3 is TGTGCCAGCAGTTTCGACTCCGGGACAACAAACACCATATATTTT.